The text below deals with one TCR beta chain. cDNA came from roughly 0.47 to 1 ug RNA primed by random hexamers. Multiplex immunoSEQ PCR targeted 54 Vbeta and 13 Jbeta TCR beta segments. From the immunoSEQ multiplex PCR reads, TCRdb called clonotypes with MiXCR, one entry per CDR3 protein. The repertoire has 250,000 to 300,000 distinct CDR3 sequences, over 75% of them found once; the top ten carry 0.21%. This specimen comes from a study of CD8 T cells in Susac syndrome. The CDR3 spans 18 residues. Trimming shortened V by 4 bases and J by 2 bases, and 22 bases separated the two germline ends. Germline CDR1 reads SGDLS; CDR2 reads YYNGEE. Sequencing of TCR beta was performed on blood CD8+ T cells and on blood CD4+ T cells. Control patients had untreated stable or active relapsing-remitting multiple sclerosis by revised McDonald criteria. While CD8+ and CD4+ T cells were isolated negatively, TEMRA cells were enriched by FACS.

The receptor comes from a human donor with multiple sclerosis. The sequenced sample consisted of CD8+ T cells from PBMCs. This rearrangement joins TRBV9 to TRBJ1-5, with a tentative D call TRBD1 (6 bases). The CDR3 DNA reads as TGTGCCAGCAGCCTCGTCGCAGGGGTTCGGGATTGCAATCAGCCCCAGCATTTT. Encoded protein: CASSLVAGVRDCNQPQHF.